This T cell receptor beta chain was captured by sequencing in a study of T cells in localized non-small cell lung cancer. With respect to this clone: Its antigen is still unknown.

Sequencing was performed with immunoSEQ multiplex PCR; in TCRdb, only in-frame clones are kept and a portion is missing. The table lists some 49,000 clones, 81% of them singletons. This CDR3 comprises 14 residues. V was trimmed by 7 bases and J by 7 bases, leaving 20 bases between them. Germline-derived CDR1 and CDR2 are SQVTM and ANQGSEA. Study results and caveats: Within adjacent lung there appeared a median about 54 of the top 100 tumor clones. Heterogeneity within the tumor remains possible, as just one region underwent sequencing. Blood T cell density predicted longer survival; adjacent-lung clonality, shorter. Tumor showed lower T cell clonality than uninvolved adjacent lung, where it was highest.

The receptor comes from a man aged 40 to 70 with stage III lung adenocarcinoma. The material sequenced was peripheral blood mononuclear cells, taken before any cancer treatment. This chain connects TRBV29-1 to TRBJ2-1; possibly TRBD1 for D (5 bases). In nucleotides, the CDR3 is TGCAGCGGGTGGGGCGCAGGTTTTAAGAATGAGCAGTTCTTC. This sequence encodes CSGWGAGFKNEQFF.